The 29 T cell receptor beta chains presented below share a single source sample, sequenced in a study of blood T cell repertoires in COVID-19. Data came from immunoSEQ multiplex PCR; TCRdb stores just in-frame clones and leaves some out. Altogether 40,000 to 60,000 clones are present, around 83% being singletons, with the ten largest covering approximately 7.6%. Sequencing was done on a sample of peripheral blood. All receptors derive from a human donor in a cohort sampled during active COVID-19.

The chain is built from TRBV19 and TRBJ1-6; 9 bases fit TRBD1. The CDR3 consists of 15 residues. J lost 7 bases, V lost 4 bases, and 5 bases had no gene match. Germline loops: CDR1 LNHDA, CDR2 SQIVND (reference sequence). In DNA, the CDR3 is TGTGCCAGTAGTACGGGACAGGGTTTCAATTCACCCCTCCACTTT. Its protein is CASSTGQGFNSPLHF.

The chain couples TRBV9 to TRBJ1-1; 8 nucleotides align to TRBD1. V shed 3 bases, J shed 4 bases, and the junction held 8 bases outside the gene matches. There are 15 residues in the CDR3. Per the germline V gene, CDR1 is SGDLS and CDR2 is YYNGEE. For the CDR3, the DNA is TGTGCCAGCAGCGGGGGGACAGGATCACTCACTGAAGCTTTCTTT. This encodes CASSGGTGSLTEAFF.

The rearrangement links TRBV5-5 to TRBJ1-1, with no clear D. Germline values: CDR1 SGHKS, CDR2 YYEKEE (reference sequence). Between the trimmed V and J ends, which lost 1 base and 2 bases, there was a span of 9 bases. This CDR3 region has 14 residues. The CDR3 region is CASSLTIGNTEAFF. DNA for the CDR3: TGTGCCAGCAGCTTGACTATAGGCAACACTGAAGCTTTCTTT.

The table lists this clone with a few counts. The V gene is TRBV7-2, the J gene TRBJ1-1, with unresolved D. The CDR3 loop spans 15 amino acids. Germline-derived CDR1 and CDR2 are SGHTA and FQGNSA. The V end lost 6 bases, the J end lost 1 base, and 15 bases lay between the germline ends. In DNA, the CDR3 is TGTGCCAGCAGGGGTACCGGGCGGGGGAACACTGAAGCTTTCTTT. Amino acid sequence: CASRGTGRGNTEAFF.

This clone was observed a single time. At one end the junction does not follow the germline gene, possibly because of a read error. The chain uses TRBV7-7 and TRBJ2-5; possible D gene TRBD1, 6 bases. There are 14 residues in the CDR3. In germline, CDR1 is SSHAT, CDR2 FNYEAQ (reference sequence). The CDR3 sequence is CASSPDRIQETQYF. In DNA, the CDR3 is TGTGCTAGCAGCCCAGACAGGATACAAGAGACCCAGTACTTC. Full variable domain (outside the CDR3, taken from reference TRBV7-7 and TRBJ2-5): GAGVSQSPRYKVTKRGQDVTLRCDPISSHATLYWYQQALGQGPEFLTYFNYEAQPDKSGLPSDRFSAERPEGSISTLTIQRTEQRDSAMYRCASSPDRIQETQYFGPGTRLLVL.

The gene calls are TRBV7-9 and TRBJ1-2; TRBD1 matches at 7 bases. Germline assignment: CDR1 SEHNR and CDR2 FQNEAQ (reference sequence). V lost 5 bases and J lost 4; bases outside the gene matches: 10. The CDR3 length is 15 residues. This CDR3 is CASSGILDRPYGYTF. The CDR3, as DNA: TGTGCCAGCAGCGGAATTTTGGACAGGCCCTATGGCTACACCTTC.

The chain has TRBV10-1 and TRBJ2-1; 8 bases map to TRBD2. Unmatched junction bases numbered 6, after V lost 0 bases and J lost 2 bases. The CDR3 consists of 17 residues. Germline assignment: CDR1 WNHNN and CDR2 SYGVQD (reference sequence). As DNA, the CDR3 is TGCGCCAGCAGTGAGTCTCCCGGGAGGGGGACCTACAATGAGCAGTTCTTC. It yields the protein CASSESPGRGTYNEQFF.

The chain couples TRBV6-1 to TRBJ2-7, with TRBD1 matching 7 bases. The CDR3 runs to 15 residues. Germline V gene data show CDR1 as MNHNS and CDR2 as SASEGT. V dropped 2 bases and J dropped 6; count of bases not matched to a gene: 10. CDR3: CASSERLGGMGEQYF. CDR3 nucleotides: TGTGCCAGCAGTGAAAGGTTAGGGGGCATGGGCGAGCAGTACTTC.

This sequence joins TRBV3-1 (or the pseudogene TRBV3-2) and TRBJ1-4; TRBD1 is a possible D gene (6 bases). V lost 4 bases to trimming and J lost 7 bases, with 22 bases between them. The germline V gene encodes CDR1 LGHDT and CDR2 YNNKEL (reference sequence). This CDR3 has 17 residues. CDR3 sequence: CASSRTTPQGKGEKLFF. DNA of the CDR3: TGTGCCAGCAGCCGAACCACCCCCCAGGGGAAAGGTGAAAAACTGTTTTTT.

In its sample, this clone was seen a few times. The rearrangement joins TRBV5-1 to TRBJ2-5; 7 bases fit TRBD1. Germline loops: CDR1 SGHRS, CDR2 YFSETQ. Trimming cost V 2 bases and J 4 bases; bases outside gene matches: 5. This CDR3 region has 14 residues. The CDR3 is CASSFLGGAETQYF. In DNA form, the CDR3 reads TGCGCCAGCAGCTTCCTAGGGGGCGCAGAGACCCAGTACTTC.

The V and J genes are TRBV5-4 and TRBJ2-5, with TRBD2 identical over 11 bases. The CDR3 has 14 residues. V lost 6 bases, J lost 3 bases, and 4 bases stayed unmatched. CDR1 is SGHNT and CDR2 is YYREEE in the germline V gene (reference sequence). CDR3 nucleotide sequence: TGTGCCAGCACGAGGGGACTAGCGGAAGAGACCCAGTACTTC. Protein: CASTRGLAEETQYF.

The V call is TRBV9, the J call TRBJ2-4; D might be TRBD2 (6 bases). CDR3 length: 18 amino acids. V lost 3 bases, J lost 5 bases, and 24 bases lay in between. Germline V gene sequence: CDR1 SGDLS, CDR2 YYNGEE. The CDR3 sequence is CASSGVGEGGPGENIQYF. The CDR3, as DNA: TGTGCCAGCAGCGGAGTAGGGGAAGGAGGGCCCGGGGAAAACATTCAGTACTTC.

The rearrangement links TRBV30 to TRBJ2-7; 8 bases match TRBD2. CDR1 GTSNPN and CDR2 SVGIG come from the germline V gene (reference sequence). This CDR3 has 16 residues. With V trimmed by 0 bases and J by 7 bases, 14 bases remained unmatched. CDR3 region: CAWSVGGTSAEREQYF. CDR3 DNA sequence: TGTGCCTGGAGTGTTGGGGGGACTAGTGCGGAAAGAGAGCAGTACTTC.

The genes are TRBV6-2 or TRBV6-3 and TRBJ1-6; D unclear. Germline CDR1 is MNHEY and CDR2 is SVGEGT. There are 14 residues in the CDR3. V was shortened by 4 bases and J by 0 bases, with 4 bases between the two germline ends. CDR3 DNA sequence: TGTGCCAGCAGTTGGAGCTCCTATAATTCACCCCTCCACTTT. Its translation: CASSWSSYNSPLHF.

CDR3 nucleotides: TGTGCCTGGAGTGTACTACTGGATGAAAAACTGTTTTTT. This translates into CAWSVLLDEKLFF. The chain joins TRBV30 to TRBJ1-4; no clear D gene. Germline V gene data show CDR1 as GTSNPN and CDR2 as SVGIG (reference sequence). V gave up 0 bases and J gave up 6 bases, with 8 bases separating them. The CDR3 runs to 13 residues.

V gene TRBV5-1 combines with J gene TRBJ1-2; D is unclear. CDR3 length: 13 amino acids. Trimming took off 0 bases at V and 5 bases at J, with 8 bases between the two ends. CDR1 is SGHRS and CDR2 is YFSETQ in the germline V gene. CDR3 in DNA: TGCGCCAGCAGCTTGGTAACAGAATATGGCTACACCTTC. Its translation is CASSLVTEYGYTF.

The V and J genes are TRBV27 and TRBJ2-3; D perhaps matches TRBD1 (6 bases). Germline lookup yields CDR1 MNHEY and CDR2 SMNVEV (reference sequence). V was pared by 5 bases and J by 0 bases, with 15 bases between. The CDR3 covers 16 residues. CDR3 residues: CASSPTPGTSTDTQYF. The CDR3 bases are TGTGCCAGCAGTCCCACCCCAGGGACAAGCACAGATACGCAGTATTTT.

This clone was seen only once. The chain employs TRBV7-2 and TRBJ2-1; a weak D match, TRBD2 (5 bases). CDR1 and CDR2 (germline): SGHTA, FQGNSA. The length of the CDR3 is 13 residues. With 2 bases removed from V and 8 bases from J, the gap between germline ends came to 10 bases. CDR3: CASSLSGGDEQFF. CDR3 nucleotide sequence: TGTGCCAGCAGCTTAAGCGGTGGGGATGAGCAGTTCTTC.

This clone occurred once. The genes are TRBV15 and TRBJ1-6, with 7 nucleotides matching TRBD1. From germline, CDR1 is LNHNV and CDR2 YYDKDF (reference sequence). This CDR3 is 16 amino acids long. The J segment lost 10 bases and the V segment lost 0 bases, leaving 9 bases of the junction unmatched. Here the CDR3 reads CATSRDHDRASSPLHF. The CDR3 region has the DNA TGTGCCACCAGCAGAGATCACGACAGGGCATCATCACCCCTCCACTTT.

The chain carries TRBV5-8 and TRBJ2-7; 7 bases match TRBD2. Germline-derived CDR1 and CDR2 are SGHTS and YDEGEE. This CDR3 has 14 residues. The V and J ends lost 6 bases and 0 bases, in that order; junction bases with no gene match: 6. CDR3 DNA sequence: TGTGCCAGCACTAGGGCTAGCGGCTCCTACGAGCAGTACTTC. Translating gives CASTRASGSYEQYF.

This chain joins TRBV18 and TRBJ2-7; the match to TRBD2 covers 10 bases. V dropped 5 bases and J dropped 2; count of bases not matched to a gene: 6. There are 15 residues in the CDR3. Germline V gene lookup returns CDR1 KGHSH and CDR2 LQKENI. In nucleotides, the CDR3 is TGTGCCAGCTCAGGTTATACTAGCGGGACCTACGAGCAGTACTTC. As protein: CASSGYTSGTYEQYF.

This sequence joins TRBV6-5 and TRBJ2-5; tentatively, D is TRBD1 (6 bases). The CDR3 loop spans 15 amino acids. The V end lost 3 bases, the J end lost 2 bases, and 13 bases lay between the germline ends. The germline gives CDR1 MNHEY, CDR2 SVGAGI. The CDR3, as DNA: TGTGCCAGCAGTTATCAGGGGATAATACAAGAGACCCAGTACTTC. Protein: CASSYQGIIQETQYF.

The J gene is TRBJ2-7, the V gene TRBV30; D unresolved. With 0 bases removed from V and 2 bases from J, the gap between germline ends came to 5 bases. Germline V gene lookup returns CDR1 GTSNPN and CDR2 SVGIG (reference sequence). The CDR3 length is 12 residues. The CDR3 DNA reads TGTGCCTGGAGTGTCACAGCCTACGAGCAGTACTTC. This translates into CAWSVTAYEQYF.

This chain joins TRBV28 and TRBJ2-1; TRBD1 is a possible D gene (5 bases). Trimming cost V 7 bases and J 0 bases, with 16 bases left between them. The CDR3 spans 16 residues. Germline CDR1 is MDHEN and CDR2 is SYDVKM. In nucleotides, the CDR3 is TGTGCCAGCACTGGGTCGAGACAGAGCTCCTACAATGAGCAGTTCTTC. This sequence encodes CASTGSRQSSYNEQFF.

The V and J genes are TRBV27 and TRBJ2-1; 7 bases are shared with TRBD1. Germline-derived CDR1 and CDR2 are MNHEY and SMNVEV (reference sequence). CDR3 length: 14 amino acids. V gave up 4 bases and J gave up 5 bases; unmatched junction bases: 5. The CDR3 region is CASSSGQANNEQFF. The CDR3 nucleotides read TGTGCCAGCAGTTCCGGACAGGCAAACAATGAGCAGTTCTTC.

The V call is TRBV5-6, the J call TRBJ1-2; D possibly corresponds to TRBD1 (6 bases). With 0 bases removed from V and 6 bases from J, the gap between germline ends came to 12 bases. The germline CDR1 and CDR2 sequences are SGHDT and YYEEEE. CDR3 length: 14 amino acids. CDR3 DNA: TGTGCCAGCAGCTTGGGACAGGTGGTAGATGGCTACACCTTC. Residues: CASSLGQVVDGYTF.

The V and J genes are TRBV2 and TRBJ2-3; a weak D match, TRBD2 (5 bases). This CDR3 spans 13 amino acids. The germline CDR1 and CDR2 sequences are SNHLY and FYNNEI. V dropped 4 bases and J dropped 0 bases, with 5 bases sitting between them. CDR3 loop: CASSGTSTDTQYF. CDR3 coding DNA: TGTGCCAGCAGTGGGACTAGCACAGATACGCAGTATTTT.

The gene calls are TRBV7-9 and TRBJ2-1; the D is unclear. CDR1 is SEHNR and CDR2 is FQNEAQ in the germline V gene (reference sequence). V lost 3 bases to trimming and J lost 7 bases, with 10 bases between them. This CDR3 region has 13 residues. CDR3 bases: TGTGCCAGCAGCTTTACAAGTGGTAATGAGCAGTTCTTC. This encodes CASSFTSGNEQFF.

This chain connects TRBV6-1 to TRBJ2-3; the D is unclear. CDR3 length: 14 amino acids. V dropped 2 bases and J dropped 2 bases, with 8 bases sitting between them. Germline V gene lookup returns CDR1 MNHNS and CDR2 SASEGT. The CDR3 protein is CASSESQYTDTQYF. The DNA for the CDR3 is TGTGCCAGCAGTGAAAGCCAATACACAGATACGCAGTATTTT.